The TCR beta chain under discussion was sequenced for a study of blood T cell repertoires in COVID-19. Across the study: COVID-19 samples from acute and convalescent phases originated in the United States, Italy and Spain. In each case, the material was cDNA or gDNA derived from T cells, B-cell-depleted T cells, or PBMCs.

As processed by the authors: Quantification of nucleated cells was approximated via reference gene primer amplification. Assay used: immunoSEQ multiplex PCR; TCRdb lists only in-frame clones, some missing. V and J calls and clone size come straight from that table; D and trimming were deduced from the DNA. This repertoire shows roughly 180,000 clones, over 70% found once; its top ten account for about 5.7%. Participant-reported clinical history was the basis for cohort assignment. Trimming took 3 bases from V and 10 from J; bases not matched to a gene: 2. Per the germline V gene, CDR1 is SGHVS and CDR2 is FNYEAQ. The length of the CDR3 is 13 residues.

The V and J genes are TRBV7-6 and TRBJ2-1; 11 nucleotides agree with TRBD2. Sequencing was carried out using PBMCs or T cells enriched from blood (not recorded which). This TCR was recovered from a woman between 40 and 55 years old with acute COVID-19. The CDR3 is CASSLTSGKEQFF. The CDR3 bases are TGTGCCAGCAGCTTGACTAGCGGGAAGGAGCAGTTCTTC.